This TCR beta chain appears in the sequencing data of a study of shared clonotypes between healthy human individuals. This clone was counted only a few times. The CDR3 sequence is 13 residues long. Participating donors were healthy, HIV-negative adults free of recent acute infections or vaccinations. The repertoire was sequenced with immunoSEQ multiplex PCR; TCRdb's copy has only in-frame clones and lacks some. The data hold 330,000 or so clones, with roughly 80% observed a single time. The clonotype comes from a man younger than 45 in good health. The chain is built from TRBV21-1 and TRBJ2-7; the table's D call, TRBD1, was not checked against the DNA. TRBV21-1 represents a pseudogene. Input material: memory CD4+ T cells sorted from blood. Subset noted: CD45RA-negative fraction. The CDR3 loop is CASSNGQPYEQYF. In nucleotides, the CDR3 is TGTGCCAGCAGCAACGGACAGCCATACGAGCAGTACTTC.